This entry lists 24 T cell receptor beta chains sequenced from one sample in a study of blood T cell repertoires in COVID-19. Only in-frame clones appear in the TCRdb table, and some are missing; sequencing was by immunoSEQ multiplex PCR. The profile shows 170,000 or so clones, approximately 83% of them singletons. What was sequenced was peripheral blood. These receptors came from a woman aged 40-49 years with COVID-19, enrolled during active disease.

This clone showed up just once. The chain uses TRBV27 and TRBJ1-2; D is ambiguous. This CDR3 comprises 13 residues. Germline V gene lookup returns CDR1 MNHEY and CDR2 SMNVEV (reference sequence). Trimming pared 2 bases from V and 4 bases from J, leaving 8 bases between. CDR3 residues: CASSLGPGYGYTF. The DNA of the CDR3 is TGTGCCAGCAGTTTAGGCCCGGGCTATGGCTACACCTTC.

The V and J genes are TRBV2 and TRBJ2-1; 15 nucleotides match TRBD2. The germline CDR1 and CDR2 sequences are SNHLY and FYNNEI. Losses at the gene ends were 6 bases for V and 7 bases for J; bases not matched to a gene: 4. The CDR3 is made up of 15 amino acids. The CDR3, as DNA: TGTGCCAGCAGAGGACTAGCGGGGGGGCCGAATGAGCAGTTCTTC. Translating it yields CASRGLAGGPNEQFF.

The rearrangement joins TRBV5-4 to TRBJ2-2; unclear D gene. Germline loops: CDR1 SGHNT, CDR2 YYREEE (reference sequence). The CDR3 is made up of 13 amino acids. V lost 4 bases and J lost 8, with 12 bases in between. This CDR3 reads CASSERLAGELFF. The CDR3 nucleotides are TGTGCCAGCAGCGAGCGACTGGCTGGGGAGCTGTTTTTT.

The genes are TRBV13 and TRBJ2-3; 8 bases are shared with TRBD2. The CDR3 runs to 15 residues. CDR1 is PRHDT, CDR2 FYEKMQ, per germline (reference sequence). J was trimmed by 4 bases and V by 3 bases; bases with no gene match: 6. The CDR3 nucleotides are TGTGCCAGCAGCTTCCCGACTAGCGACGCAGATACGCAGTATTTT. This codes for CASSFPTSDADTQYF. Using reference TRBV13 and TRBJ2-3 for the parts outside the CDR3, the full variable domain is AAGVIQSPRHLIKEKRETATLKCYPIPRHDTVYWYQQGPGQDPQFLISFYEKMQSDKGSIPDRFSAQQFSDYHSELNMSSLELGDSALYFCASSFPTSDADTQYFGPGTRLTVL.

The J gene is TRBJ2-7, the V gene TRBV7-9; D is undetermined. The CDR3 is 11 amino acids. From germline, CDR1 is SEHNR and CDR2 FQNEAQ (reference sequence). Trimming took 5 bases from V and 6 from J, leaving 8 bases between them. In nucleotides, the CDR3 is TGTGCCAGCAGCGCATGCAGCGAGCAGTACTTC. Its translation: CASSACSEQYF.

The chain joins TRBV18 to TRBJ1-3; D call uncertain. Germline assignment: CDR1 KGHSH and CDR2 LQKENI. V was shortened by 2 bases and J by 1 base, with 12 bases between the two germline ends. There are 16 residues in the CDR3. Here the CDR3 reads CASSPVGPGSGNTIYF. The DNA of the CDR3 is TGTGCCAGCTCACCAGTAGGGCCGGGGTCTGGAAACACCATATATTTT.

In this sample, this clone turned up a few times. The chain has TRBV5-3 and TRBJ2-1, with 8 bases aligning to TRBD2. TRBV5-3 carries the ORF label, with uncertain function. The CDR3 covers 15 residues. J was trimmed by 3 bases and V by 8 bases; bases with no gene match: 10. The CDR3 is CASLMLAGIYNEQFF. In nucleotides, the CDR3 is TGTGCCAGCTTAATGCTAGCGGGTATCTACAATGAGCAGTTCTTC.

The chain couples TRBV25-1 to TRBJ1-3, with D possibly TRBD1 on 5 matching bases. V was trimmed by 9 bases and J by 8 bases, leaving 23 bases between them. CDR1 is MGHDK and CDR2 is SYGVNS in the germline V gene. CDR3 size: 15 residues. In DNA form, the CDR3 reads TGTGCCAGGGAGACCGGGGGACCTCCCGGAGACACCATATATTTT. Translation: CARETGGPPGDTIYF.

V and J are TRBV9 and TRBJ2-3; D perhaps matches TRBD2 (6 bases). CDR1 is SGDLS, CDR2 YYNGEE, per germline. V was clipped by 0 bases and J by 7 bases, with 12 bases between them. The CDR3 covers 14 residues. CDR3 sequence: CASSVAGEGYTQYF. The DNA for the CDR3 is TGTGCCAGCAGCGTAGCGGGAGAGGGATATACGCAGTATTTT.

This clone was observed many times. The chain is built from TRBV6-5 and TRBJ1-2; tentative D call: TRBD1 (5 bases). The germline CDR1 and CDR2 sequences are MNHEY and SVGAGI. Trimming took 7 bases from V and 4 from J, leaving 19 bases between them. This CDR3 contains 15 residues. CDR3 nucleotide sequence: TGTGCCAGCACCGAGGGAGGGGAACGAACCTATGGCTACACCTTC. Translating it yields CASTEGGERTYGYTF.

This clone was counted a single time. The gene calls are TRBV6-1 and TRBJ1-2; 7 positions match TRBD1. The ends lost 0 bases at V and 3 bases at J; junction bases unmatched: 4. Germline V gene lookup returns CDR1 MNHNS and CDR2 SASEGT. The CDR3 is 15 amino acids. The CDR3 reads CASSEAAGGHYGYTF. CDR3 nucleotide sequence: TGTGCCAGCAGTGAAGCTGCAGGGGGGCACTATGGCTACACCTTC.

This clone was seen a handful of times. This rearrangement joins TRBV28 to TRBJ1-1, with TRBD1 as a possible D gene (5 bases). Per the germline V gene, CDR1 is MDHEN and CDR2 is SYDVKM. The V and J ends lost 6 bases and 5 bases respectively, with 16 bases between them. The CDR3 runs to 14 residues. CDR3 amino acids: CASRSRAGMTEAFF. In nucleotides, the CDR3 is TGTGCCAGCAGAAGTCGGGCAGGGATGACTGAAGCTTTCTTT.

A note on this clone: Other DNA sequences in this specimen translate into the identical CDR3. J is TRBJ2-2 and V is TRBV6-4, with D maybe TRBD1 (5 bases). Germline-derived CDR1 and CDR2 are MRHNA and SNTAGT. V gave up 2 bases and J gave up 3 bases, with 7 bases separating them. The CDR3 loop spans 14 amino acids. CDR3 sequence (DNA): TGTGCCAGCAGTGACAGGGGTGACACCGGGGAGCTGTTTTTT. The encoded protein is CASSDRGDTGELFF.

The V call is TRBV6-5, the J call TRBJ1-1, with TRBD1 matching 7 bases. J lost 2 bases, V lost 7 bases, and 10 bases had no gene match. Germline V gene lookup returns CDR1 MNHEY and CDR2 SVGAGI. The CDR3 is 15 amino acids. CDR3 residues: CASTPGGKGNTEAFF. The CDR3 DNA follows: TGTGCCAGCACCCCAGGGGGGAAGGGTAACACTGAAGCTTTCTTT.

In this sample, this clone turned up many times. In DNA, the CDR3 is TGTGCCAGCAGCTTAGATCTCCTGCGGGGGAACACCGGGGAGCTGTTTTTT. It is translated as CASSLDLLRGNTGELFF. The rearrangement links TRBV11-2 to TRBJ2-2; D may be TRBD2 (6 bases). This CDR3 is 17 amino acids long. V lost 0 bases, J lost 1 base, and 12 bases lay in between. CDR1 is SGHAT and CDR2 is FQNNGV in the germline V gene.

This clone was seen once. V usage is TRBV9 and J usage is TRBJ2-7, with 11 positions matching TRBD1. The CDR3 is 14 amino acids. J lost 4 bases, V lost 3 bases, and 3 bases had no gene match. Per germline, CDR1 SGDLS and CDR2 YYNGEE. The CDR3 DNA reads TGTGCCAGCAGCGCGGGACAGGGGGATTACGAGCAGTACTTC. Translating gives CASSAGQGDYEQYF.

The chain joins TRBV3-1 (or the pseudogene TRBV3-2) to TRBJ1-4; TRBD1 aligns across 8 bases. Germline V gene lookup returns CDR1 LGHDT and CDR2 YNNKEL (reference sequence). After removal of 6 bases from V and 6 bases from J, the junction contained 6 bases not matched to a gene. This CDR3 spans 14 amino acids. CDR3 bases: TGTGCCAGCAGTCAATCAGGGGGCGATGAAAAACTGTTTTTT. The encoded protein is CASSQSGGDEKLFF.

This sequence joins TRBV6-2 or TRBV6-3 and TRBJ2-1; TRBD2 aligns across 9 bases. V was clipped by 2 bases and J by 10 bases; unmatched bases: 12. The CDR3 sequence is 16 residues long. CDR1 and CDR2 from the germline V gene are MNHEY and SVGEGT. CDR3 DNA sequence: TGTGCCAGCAGTTACCGGCGGGGGGGAAGGGGACCGGAGCAGTTCTTC. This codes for CASSYRRGGRGPEQFF.

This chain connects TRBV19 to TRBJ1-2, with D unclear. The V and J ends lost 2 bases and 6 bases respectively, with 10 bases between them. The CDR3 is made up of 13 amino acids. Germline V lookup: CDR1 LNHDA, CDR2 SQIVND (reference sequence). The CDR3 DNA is TGTGCCAGTAGTATAAGGAGGGTCCATGGCTACACCTTC. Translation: CASSIRRVHGYTF.

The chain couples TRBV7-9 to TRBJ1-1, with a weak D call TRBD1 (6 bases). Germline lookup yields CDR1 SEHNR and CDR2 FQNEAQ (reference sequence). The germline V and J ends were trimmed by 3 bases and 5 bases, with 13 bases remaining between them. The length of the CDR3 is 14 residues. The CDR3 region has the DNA TGTGCCAGCAGCTTTGTAGGGGGACGAACTGAAGCTTTCTTT. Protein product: CASSFVGGRTEAFF.

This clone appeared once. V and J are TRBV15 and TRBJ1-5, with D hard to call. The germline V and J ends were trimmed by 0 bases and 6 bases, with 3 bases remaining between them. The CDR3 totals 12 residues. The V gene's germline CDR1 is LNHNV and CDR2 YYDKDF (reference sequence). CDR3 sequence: CATSRDSQPQHF. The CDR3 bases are TGTGCCACCAGCAGAGATAGTCAGCCCCAGCATTTT.

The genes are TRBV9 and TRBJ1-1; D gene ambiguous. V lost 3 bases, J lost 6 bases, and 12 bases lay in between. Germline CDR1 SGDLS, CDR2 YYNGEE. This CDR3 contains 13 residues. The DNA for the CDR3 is TGTGCCAGCAGCGCCCATATCGACTCTGAAGCTTTCTTT. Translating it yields CASSAHIDSEAFF.

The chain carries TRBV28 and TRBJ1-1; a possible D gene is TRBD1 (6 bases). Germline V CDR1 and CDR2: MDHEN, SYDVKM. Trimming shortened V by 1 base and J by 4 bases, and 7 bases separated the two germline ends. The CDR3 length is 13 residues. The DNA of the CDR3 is TGTGCCAGCAGTTTATTGGGGGCCACTGAAGCTTTCTTT. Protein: CASSLLGATEAFF.

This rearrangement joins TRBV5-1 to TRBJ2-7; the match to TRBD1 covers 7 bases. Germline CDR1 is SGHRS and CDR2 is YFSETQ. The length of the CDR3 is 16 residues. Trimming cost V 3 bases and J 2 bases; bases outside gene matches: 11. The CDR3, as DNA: TGCGCCAGCAGCTATCATGACAAGCAGGGGGCCTACGAGCAGTACTTC. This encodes CASSYHDKQGAYEQYF.